This entry describes one T cell receptor beta chain. The data derive from a study of blood T cell repertoires in COVID-19. As for the study in general: The United States, Italy and Spain provided the acute and convalescent COVID-19 samples. PBMCs, B-cell-depleted T cells, or T cells were the source of the cDNA or gDNA that made up the material.

After removal of 1 base from V and 0 bases from J, the junction contained 0 bases not matched to a gene. Germline values: CDR1 SGHNT, CDR2 YENEEA. The CDR3 is 15 residues long. Original processing notes: From reference gene primer amplification, estimates of nucleated cell counts were derived. Clones were sequenced by immunoSEQ multiplex PCR, and TCRdb holds only the in-frame ones, with some missing. V and J calls plus clone size are reproduced from that table; the DNA served to infer D and trimming. The repertoire consists of 200,000 to 250,000 clones, with 86% occurring once and the leading ten covering roughly a tenth.

The specimen sequenced was peripheral blood. The chain has TRBV11-3 and TRBJ2-3; 8 bases agree with TRBD2. The clonotype comes from a woman between 50 and 59 years old with COVID-19, enrolled during active disease. This CDR3 is CASSLGGGSTDTQYF. The CDR3 bases are TGTGCCAGCAGCTTAGGCGGGGGGAGCACAGATACGCAGTATTTT.